This T cell receptor (beta chain) comes out of a study of human T cells and chemical hapten exposure. Study results and caveats: Patch test scores rose with PT1 expanded TCR counts, a positive correlation.

Per the germline V gene, CDR1 is SGHTA and CDR2 is FQGNSA. With V trimmed by 5 bases and J by 6 bases, 3 bases remained unmatched. CDR3 length: 15 amino acids. Individual cDNA molecules each carried unique molecular identifiers attached by the library. One entry per CDR3 protein, called by TCRdb with MiXCR from the RACE reads. This table holds about 120,000 distinct CDR3 sequences, roughly 13% found once. This clonotype was observed many times. Its specificity is not known. As to time point: patch test 1, 2 weeks after DPC sensitization. As to treatment: therapeutic diphenylcyclopropenone sensitization with weekly scalp DPC. Blood draws preceded each patch test application. From whole blood left unfractionated, total RNA was extracted.

The chain has TRBV7-2 and TRBJ2-1; 14 bases fit TRBD2. The material was whole blood, obtained in connection with sensitization to the hapten diphenylcyclopropenone (DPC). This TCR was recovered from a man in his late teens or twenties with alopecia areata. Some clones in this sample may be carry-over from other donors' samples. CDR3 sequence (DNA): TGTGCCAGCAGCCCGGGACTAGCGGGGGTCAATGAGCAGTTCTTC. Its protein product is CASSPGLAGVNEQFF.